These 27 T cell receptor beta chains were sequenced from one sample in a study of T cell responses to AZD1222 COVID-19 vaccine. Clones were read by immunoSEQ multiplex PCR, and TCRdb kept only the in-frame ones, dropping some. Of 70,000 or so clones in the sample, 75% to 85% were seen once. This specimen was peripheral blood, taken on day 0 of MenACWY control vaccination. These receptors came from an adult in good health.

This chain links TRBV7-9 with TRBJ1-1; D gene unclear. The length of the CDR3 is 16 residues. Trimming took off 6 bases at V and 3 bases at J, with 20 bases between the two ends. Germline CDR1 reads SEHNR; CDR2 reads FQNEAQ (reference sequence). CDR3 in DNA: TGTGCCAGCAGTCTCTCAGAGAGACCGGCGGACACTGAAGCTTTCTTT. Translation: CASSLSERPADTEAFF. Full variable domain (remainder filled in from reference TRBV7-9 and TRBJ1-1): DTGVSQNPRHKITKRGQNVTFRCDPISEHNRLYWYRQTLGQGPEFLTYFQNEAQLEKSRLLSDRFSAERPKGSFSTLEIQRTEQGDSAMYLCASSLSERPADTEAFFGQGTRLTVV.

V and J are TRBV30 and TRBJ2-7; the D is unclear. Trimming cost V 1 base and J 3 bases, with 13 bases left between them. In germline, CDR1 is GTSNPN, CDR2 SVGIG (reference sequence). CDR3 size: 14 residues. CDR3 sequence reads: CAWSASVRIYEQYF. The CDR3, as DNA: TGTGCCTGGAGTGCTTCCGTGCGAATCTACGAGCAGTACTTC.

CDR3 bases: TGTGCCAGCAGCGTTTCTCCCAATTCACCGAACACTGAAGCTTTCTTT. It translates to CASSVSPNSPNTEAFF. The gene calls are TRBV9 and TRBJ1-1; D is ambiguous. The CDR3 has 16 amino acids. The V end was cut by 2 bases, the J end by 1 base, with 15 bases between. Looked up from germline, CDR1 is SGDLS and CDR2 is YYNGEE.

This chain joins TRBV7-2 and TRBJ1-1, with D unclear. This CDR3 comprises 14 residues. Trimming cost V 2 bases and J 1 base, with 8 bases left between them. The V gene's germline CDR1 is SGHTA and CDR2 FQGNSA. CDR3 DNA: TGTGCCAGCAGCTTAACAGTGCAGAACACTGAAGCTTTCTTT. Protein: CASSLTVQNTEAFF.

This clone was recorded only once. The chain carries TRBV7-9 and TRBJ1-1, with D perhaps TRBD1 (6 bases). The CDR3 totals 13 residues. The germline gives CDR1 SEHNR, CDR2 FQNEAQ (reference sequence). Trimming left V 5 bases short and J 5 bases short, with 12 bases between. The CDR3 DNA reads TGTGCCAGCAGCCCATCAGGGGCGACTGAAGCTTTCTTT. Residues: CASSPSGATEAFF.

The chain uses TRBV19 and TRBJ1-5; D is undetermined. Trimming took off 3 bases at V and 4 bases at J, with 10 bases between the two ends. Germline assignment: CDR1 LNHDA and CDR2 SQIVND (reference sequence). The CDR3 has 14 amino acids. CDR3 in amino acids: CASSMSGVNQPQHF. CDR3 nucleotide sequence: TGTGCCAGTAGTATGTCCGGGGTAAATCAGCCCCAGCATTTT.

The gene calls are TRBV5-1 and TRBJ2-7; 7 bases agree with TRBD2. The trim removed 0 bases at V and 11 bases at J, leaving 8 bases unmatched. This CDR3 is 13 amino acids long. Germline CDR1 SGHRS, CDR2 YFSETQ. CDR3 nucleotide sequence: TGCGCCAGCAGCTTGGGGGACGGGGGGAACGAGTACTTC. This codes for CASSLGDGGNEYF.

CDR3 loop: CAWSVLGRTVDFNEQFF. The CDR3 DNA reads as TGTGCCTGGAGTGTACTCGGGAGGACAGTTGACTTCAATGAGCAGTTCTTC. The chain is built from TRBV30 and TRBJ2-1; maybe TRBD2 (7 bases). The V and J ends lost 0 bases and 6 bases respectively, with 21 bases between them. Germline CDR1 is GTSNPN and CDR2 is SVGIG (reference sequence). This CDR3 has 17 residues. Full variable domain (rest looked up from reference TRBV30 and TRBJ2-1): SQTIHQWPATLVQPVGSPLSLECTVEGTSNPNLYWYRQAAGRGLQLLFYSVGIGQISSEVPQNLSASRPQDRQFILSSKKLLLSDSGFYLCAWSVLGRTVDFNEQFFGPGTRLTVL.

The chain couples TRBV7-8 to TRBJ2-2; 7 bases fit TRBD2. Trimming at V came to 1 base and at J to 6 bases, leaving 5 bases not matched to a gene. CDR1 and CDR2 (germline): SGHVS, FQNEAQ. This CDR3 has 15 residues. The CDR3 region is CASSLVAGVAGELFF. Written as DNA, the CDR3 is TGTGCCAGCAGCTTAGTGGCGGGGGTGGCCGGGGAGCTGTTTTTT.

This chain links TRBV28 with TRBJ1-1; tentative D call: TRBD1 (5 bases). The CDR3 length is 16 residues. The V and J ends lost 2 bases and 4 bases respectively, with 17 bases between them. The germline V gene has CDR1 MDHEN and CDR2 SYDVKM. CDR3 DNA: TGTGCCAGCAGTTTAACAGTCCCGGGGGGAAGCACTGAAGCTTTCTTT. It is translated as CASSLTVPGGSTEAFF. The full variable domain, its missing parts supplied by reference TRBV28 and TRBJ1-1, is DVKVTQSSRYLVKRTGEKVFLECVQDMDHENMFWYRQDPGLGLRLIYFSYDVKMKEKGDIPEGYSVSREKKERFSLILESASTNQTSMYLCASSLTVPGGSTEAFFGQGTRLTVV.

The V gene is TRBV5-1, the J gene TRBJ2-3; no firm D call. Germline V gene data show CDR1 as SGHRS and CDR2 as YFSETQ. The V gene lost 0 bases and the J gene lost 6 bases, with 8 bases spanning the gap. The CDR3 has 13 amino acids. The CDR3 here is CASSLADGDTQYF. Written as DNA, the CDR3 is TGCGCCAGCAGCTTGGCAGACGGTGATACGCAGTATTTT.

The V gene is TRBV20-1, the J gene TRBJ1-1; D gene unclear. Germline-derived CDR1 and CDR2 are DFQATT and SNEGSKA (reference sequence). This CDR3 contains 11 residues. V lost 7 bases, J lost 4 bases, and 10 bases lay in between. CDR3 in DNA: TGCAGTGGTGACTCGGGCACTGAAGCTTTCTTT. Its protein product is CSGDSGTEAFF.

The rearrangement uses TRBV4-3 and TRBJ2-2; 7 bases line up with TRBD2. The trim removed 0 bases at V and 2 bases at J, leaving 9 bases unmatched. This CDR3 contains 18 residues. The germline CDR1 and CDR2 sequences are LGHNA and YSLEER. The DNA for the CDR3 is TGCGCCAGCAGCCAAGATTCTCGGGACTATAGAAACACCGGGGAGCTGTTTTTT. Translation: CASSQDSRDYRNTGELFF.

As regards this clone: At one end the junction does not follow the germline gene, possibly because of a read error. The chain uses TRBV6-1 and TRBJ1-2; D is ambiguous. The CDR3 spans 10 residues. Germline CDR1 and CDR2: MNHNS and SASEGT. The CDR3 DNA reads as TGTGCCAGCAGTGAAAGAAAACTATCATTC. Its protein product is CASSERKLSF.

V is TRBV19 and J is TRBJ2-7; D is tentatively TRBD1 or TRBD2 (5 bases each). Per germline, CDR1 LNHDA and CDR2 SQIVND (reference sequence). V lost 4 bases to trimming and J lost 6 bases, with 13 bases between them. CDR3 size: 13 residues. The CDR3 sequence is CASSRDVDAEQYF. CDR3 DNA sequence: TGTGCCAGTAGTAGGGACGTCGACGCCGAGCAGTACTTC.

Only a few counts were recorded for this clone. The V gene is TRBV19, the J gene TRBJ1-1; D possibly corresponds to TRBD1 (5 bases). CDR3 length: 13 amino acids. Germline V gives CDR1 LNHDA, CDR2 SQIVND (reference sequence). Trimming removed 5 bases from V and 11 bases from J, with 18 bases in between. The CDR3 protein is CASSAGTARRAFF. The CDR3 DNA reads TGTGCCAGTAGTGCCGGGACGGCGCGGCGGGCTTTCTTT.

The V call is TRBV29-1, the J call TRBJ2-7; 11 bases map to TRBD1. Trimming at V came to 7 bases and at J to 4 bases, leaving 3 bases not matched to a gene. CDR1 SQVTM and CDR2 ANQGSEA come from the germline V gene. The CDR3 runs 12 residues. The CDR3 coding sequence is TGCAGCGCTGGACAGGGGGCGTACGAGCAGTACTTC. It encodes CSAGQGAYEQYF.

The rearrangement joins TRBV6-6 to TRBJ2-5; 7 nucleotides line up with TRBD1. The V gene end was trimmed by 4 bases and the J gene end by 5 bases; junction bases not matched to a gene: 7. Per the germline V gene, CDR1 is MNHNY and CDR2 is SVGAGI (reference sequence). The CDR3 has 14 amino acids. CDR3 loop: CASSLYRGLETQYF. The CDR3 DNA is TGTGCCAGCAGTTTATACAGGGGCCTGGAGACCCAGTACTTC.

The CDR3 region has the DNA TGTGCCAGCAGAGGACTAGCGGGGTACACCGGGGAGCTGTTTTTT. It is translated as CASRGLAGYTGELFF. This chain uses TRBV7-9 with TRBJ2-2, with 12 positions matching TRBD2. The trim removed 6 bases at V and 3 bases at J, leaving 2 bases unmatched. The CDR3 covers 15 residues. Looked up from germline, CDR1 is SEHNR and CDR2 is FQNEAQ (reference sequence).

This sequence joins TRBV7-2 and TRBJ1-3, with D possibly matching TRBD1 (6 bases). CDR3 length: 17 amino acids. The germline V gene encodes CDR1 SGHTA and CDR2 FQGNSA. V lost 1 base, J lost 2 bases, and 15 bases lay in between. CDR3 loop: CASSLVSVDRAGNTIYF. DNA for the CDR3: TGTGCCAGCAGCTTAGTCTCCGTGGACAGAGCTGGAAACACCATATATTTT. The full variable domain, in which reference TRBV7-2 and TRBJ1-3 provide the parts outside the CDR3, is GAGVSQSPSNKVTEKGKDVELRCDPISGHTALYWYRQSLGQGLEFLIYFQGNSAPDKSGLPSDRFSAERTGGSVSTLTIQRTQQEDSAVYLCASSLVSVDRAGNTIYFGEGSWLTVV.

This rearrangement joins TRBV2 to TRBJ1-5; no reliable D call. The germline V gene has CDR1 SNHLY and CDR2 FYNNEI. CDR3 size: 17 residues. V dropped 2 bases and J dropped 4 bases, with 18 bases sitting between them. CDR3 sequence: CASSESRHNSGNQPQHF. Written as DNA, the CDR3 is TGTGCCAGCAGTGAAAGCAGACACAACAGCGGGAATCAGCCCCAGCATTTT.

The V and J genes are TRBV4-1 and TRBJ2-2; the match to TRBD1 covers 7 bases. Germline CDR1 is MGHRA and CDR2 is YSYEKL. The CDR3 is 16 amino acids. J lost 5 bases, V lost 0 bases, and 6 bases had no gene match. The CDR3 spells CASSQETGVSTGELFF. The CDR3 DNA reads as TGCGCCAGCAGCCAAGAAACAGGGGTTTCTACCGGGGAGCTGTTTTTT.

This rearrangement joins TRBV27 to TRBJ1-1, with 8 nucleotides matching TRBD1. This CDR3 has 14 amino acids. The germline gives CDR1 MNHEY, CDR2 SMNVEV (reference sequence). Trimming at V came to 0 bases and at J to 9 bases, leaving 6 bases not matched to a gene. The CDR3 DNA follows: TGTGCCAGCAGTTTATCGCGGACAGGGACCAAAGCTTTCTTT. Protein product: CASSLSRTGTKAFF.

The chain employs TRBV7-9 and TRBJ2-1, with 7 positions matching TRBD1. Trimming cost V 7 bases and J 0 bases; bases outside gene matches: 6. Germline V CDR1 and CDR2: SEHNR, FQNEAQ (reference sequence). The CDR3 length is 15 residues. The CDR3 sequence: CASIPQGNSYNEQFF. The CDR3 nucleotides are TGTGCCAGCATCCCACAGGGGAACTCCTACAATGAGCAGTTCTTC.

The rearrangement uses TRBV5-1 and TRBJ2-7; D unresolved. In germline, CDR1 is SGHRS, CDR2 YFSETQ. This CDR3 has 13 amino acids. Trimming took 0 bases from V and 7 from J, leaving 11 bases between them. CDR3 loop: CASSLVSEGEQYF. CDR3 nucleotide sequence: TGCGCCAGCAGCTTGGTGTCAGAAGGTGAGCAGTACTTC. Looking up the rest from reference TRBV5-1 and TRBJ2-7 gives the full variable domain: KAGVTQTPRYLIKTRGQQVTLSCSPISGHRSVSWYQQTPGQGLQFLFEYFSETQRNKGNFPGRFSGRQFSNSRSEMNVSTLELGDSALYLCASSLVSEGEQYFGPGTRLTVT.

The V and J genes are TRBV7-2 and TRBJ2-3; D is unresolved. Germline V gives CDR1 SGHTA, CDR2 FQGNSA. The CDR3 is 12 amino acids. V lost 4 bases, J lost 6 bases, and 8 bases lay in between. The CDR3 DNA is TGTGCCAGCAGCTCCTCTCAGGATACGCAGTATTTT. It encodes CASSSSQDTQYF. The full variable domain, rest sourced from reference TRBV7-2 and TRBJ2-3, is GAGVSQSPSNKVTEKGKDVELRCDPISGHTALYWYRQSLGQGLEFLIYFQGNSAPDKSGLPSDRFSAERTGGSVSTLTIQRTQQEDSAVYLCASSSSQDTQYFGPGTRLTVL.

To note about this clone: This sample also contains other DNA sequences that code for the same CDR3. This chain joins TRBV11-2 and TRBJ2-7; D remains unclear. The CDR3 contains 14 residues. In germline, CDR1 is SGHAT, CDR2 FQNNGV. V lost 0 bases and J 2 bases, leaving 8 bases between the germline ends. The CDR3 DNA sequence: TGTGCCAGCAGCTTAGAAGCAGGCCCCTACGAGCAGTACTTC. It translates to CASSLEAGPYEQYF.